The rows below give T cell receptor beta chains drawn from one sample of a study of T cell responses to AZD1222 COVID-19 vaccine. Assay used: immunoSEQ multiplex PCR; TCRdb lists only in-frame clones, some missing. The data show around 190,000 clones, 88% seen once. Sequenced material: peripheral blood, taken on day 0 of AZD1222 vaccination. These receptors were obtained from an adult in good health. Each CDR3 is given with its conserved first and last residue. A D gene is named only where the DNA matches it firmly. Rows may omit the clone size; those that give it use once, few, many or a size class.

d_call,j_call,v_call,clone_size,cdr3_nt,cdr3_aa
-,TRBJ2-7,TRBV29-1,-,TGCAGCGCGGGACTCCTCGAGCCCTACGAGCAGTACTTC,CSAGLLEPYEQYF
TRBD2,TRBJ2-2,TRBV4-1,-,TGCGCCAGCAGCCAAGATGAGACTAGCGGAGCCGGGGAGCTGTTTTTT,CASSQDETSGAGELFF
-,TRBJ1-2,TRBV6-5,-,TGTGCCAGCAGTTACCGGGGGCGGAACTATGGCTACACCTTC,CASSYRGRNYGYTF
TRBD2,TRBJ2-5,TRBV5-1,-,TGCGCCAGCAGCTTGGGGCTAGCGGGAGTTCAGGAGACCCAGTACTTC,CASSLGLAGVQETQYF
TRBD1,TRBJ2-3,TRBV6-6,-,TGTGCCAGCACCACAGGGGGGAGGTGGACAGATACGCAGTATTTT,CASTTGGRWTDTQYF
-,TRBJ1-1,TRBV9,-,TGTGCCAGCAGCGTAGAACAGGGGAACACTGAAGCTTTCTTT,CASSVEQGNTEAFF
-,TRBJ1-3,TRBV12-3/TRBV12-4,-,TGTGCCAGCAGCACCGAAGGAACCATATATTTT,CASSTEGTIYF
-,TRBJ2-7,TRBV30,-,TGTGCCTGGACCCACTCTGGAAAGATACAGTACTTC,CAWTHSGKIQYF
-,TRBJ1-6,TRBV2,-,TGTGCCAGCAGTGAAGGGGCGAACAGCAATTCACCCCTCCACTTT,CASSEGANSNSPLHF
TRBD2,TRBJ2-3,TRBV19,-,TGTGCCAGTAGTCGGGGGGGCGGCACAGATACGCAGTATTTT,CASSRGGGTDTQYF
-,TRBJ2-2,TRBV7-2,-,TGTGCCAGCAGCTTCGGGACACCGAACACCGGGGAGCTGTTTTTT,CASSFGTPNTGELFF
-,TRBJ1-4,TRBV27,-,TGTGCCAGCAGTTTTCGGCAGGGAGGGTATGGTGAAAAACTGTTTTTT,CASSFRQGGYGEKLFF
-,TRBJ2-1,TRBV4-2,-,TGTGCCAGCAGCGCCTCCTTTCGAGTAGGTCCCGGCTCGACAGAGCAGTTCTTC,CASSASFRVGPGSTEQFF
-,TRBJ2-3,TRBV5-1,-,TGCGCCAGCAGCTTTCGAGGGGATAGCACAGATACGCAGTATTTT,CASSFRGDSTDTQYF
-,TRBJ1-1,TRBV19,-,TGTGCCAGTAGTATCGAGGGGCAGGACACTGAAGCTTTCTTT,CASSIEGQDTEAFF
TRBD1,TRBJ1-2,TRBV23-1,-,TGCGCCAGCAGTCAAAACAGGGGCCCGAGGTTGTATGGCTACACCTTC,CASSQNRGPRLYGYTF
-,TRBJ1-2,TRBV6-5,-,TGTGCCAGCAGTTCGTTCGACGGTAACTATGGCTACACCTTC,CASSSFDGNYGYTF
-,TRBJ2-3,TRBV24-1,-,TGTGCCACCAGTGATTTGTCGTCGTTTCAGGGTCTTACAGATACGCAGTATTTT,CATSDLSSFQGLTDTQYF
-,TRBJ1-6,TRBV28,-,TGTGCCAGCAGTGACCGCCAGCCACCCCTCCACTTT,CASSDRQPPLHF
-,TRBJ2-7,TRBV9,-,TGTGCCAGCAGCGTAACGGGCAGGTCCTACGAGCAGTACTTC,CASSVTGRSYEQYF
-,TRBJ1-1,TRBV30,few,TGTGCCCATACGACAGTATCCCAAGAAGCTTTCTTT,CAHTTVSQEAFF
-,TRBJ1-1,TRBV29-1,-,TGCAGCGTTGAAGGCAGGTTGGCCACTGAAGCTTTCTTT,CSVEGRLATEAFF
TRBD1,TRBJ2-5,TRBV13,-,TGTGCCAGCAGCTCGGACAGGGGGATAGAAGAGACCCAGTACTTC,CASSSDRGIEETQYF
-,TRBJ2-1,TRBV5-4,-,TGTGCCAGCAGCTTAAGGAATTCGAGGGGTACTGAGCAGTTCTTC,CASSLRNSRGTEQFF
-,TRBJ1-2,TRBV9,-,TGTGCCAGCAGCGTAGGGACCACGAGAGTATATGGCTACACCTTC,CASSVGTTRVYGYTF
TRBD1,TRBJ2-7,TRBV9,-,TGTGCCAGCAGCGACCCAGGGGGCTACGAGCAGTACTTC,CASSDPGGYEQYF
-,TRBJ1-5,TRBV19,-,TGTGCCAGTTCTCGAGGCGGCTTGGCAAATCAGCCCCAGCATTTT,CASSRGGLANQPQHF
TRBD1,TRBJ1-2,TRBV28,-,TGTGCCAGCAGTTTGTTGGCACAGGGGGACTCCTATGGCTACACCTTC,CASSLLAQGDSYGYTF
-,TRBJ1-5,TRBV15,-,TGTGCCACCAGCAGAGAGTACCAAGGGCAGGGCCTTATACCCCGCAATCAGCCCCAGCATTTT,CATSREYQGQGLIPRNQPQHF
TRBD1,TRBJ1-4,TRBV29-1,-,TGCAGCGTCCTGGGACAGGGGGCAGCTAATGAAAAACTGTTTTTT,CSVLGQGAANEKLFF
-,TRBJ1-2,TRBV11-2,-,TGTGCCAGCAGCTATACGATGGGTATGGGTGGCTACACCTTC,CASSYTMGMGGYTF